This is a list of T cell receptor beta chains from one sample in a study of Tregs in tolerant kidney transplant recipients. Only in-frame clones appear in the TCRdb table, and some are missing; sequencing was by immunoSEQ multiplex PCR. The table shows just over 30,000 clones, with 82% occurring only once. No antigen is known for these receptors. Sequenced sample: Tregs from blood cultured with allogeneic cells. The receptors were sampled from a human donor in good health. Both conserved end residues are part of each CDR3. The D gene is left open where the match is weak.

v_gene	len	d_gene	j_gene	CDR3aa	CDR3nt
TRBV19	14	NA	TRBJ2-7	CASSPVGNSYEQYF	TGTGCCAGTAGTCCTGTGGGAAACTCCTACGAGCAGTACTTC
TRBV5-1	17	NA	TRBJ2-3	CASSSTAFGAVGDTQYF	TGCGCCAGCAGCTCGACGGCCTTTGGGGCGGTGGGAGATACGCAGTATTTT
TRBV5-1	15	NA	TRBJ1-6	CASSPDEGFNSPLHF	TGCGCCAGCAGCCCTGATGAGGGATTTAATTCACCCCTCCACTTT
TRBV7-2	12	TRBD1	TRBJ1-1	CASSVDRTEAFF	TGTGCCAGCAGCGTGGACAGGACTGAAGCTTTCTTT
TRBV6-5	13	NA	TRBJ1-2	CASTYNDAYGYTF	TGTGCCAGCACATACAATGACGCCTATGGCTACACCTTC
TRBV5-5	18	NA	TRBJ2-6	CASSLVGGRVSGANVLTF	TGTGCCAGCAGCTTAGTAGGAGGTCGGGTCTCTGGGGCCAACGTCCTGACTTTC
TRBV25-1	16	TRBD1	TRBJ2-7	CASSVELRTGNYEQYF	TGTGCCAGCAGTGTAGAATTAAGGACAGGTAATTACGAGCAGTACTTC
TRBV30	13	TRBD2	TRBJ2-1	CAWNPAGGSKQFF	TGTGCCTGGAACCCCGCGGGGGGGTCGAAGCAGTTCTTC
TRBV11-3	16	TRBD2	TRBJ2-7	CASSLRLAGGPDEQYF	TGTGCCAGCAGCTTAAGGCTAGCGGGAGGGCCAGACGAGCAGTACTTC
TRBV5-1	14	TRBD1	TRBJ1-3	CASTDREEGNTIYF	TGCGCCAGCACGGACAGGGAGGAGGGAAACACCATATATTTT
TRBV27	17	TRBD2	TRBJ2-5	CASSFSYRRGGEETQYF	TGTGCCAGCAGTTTTTCCTACCGTCGCGGGGGGGAAGAGACCCAGTACTTC
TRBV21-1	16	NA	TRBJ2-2	CPRLGGAAGNTGELFF	TGTCCCCGGTTGGGGGGCGCGGCGGGAAACACCGGGGAGCTGTTTTTT
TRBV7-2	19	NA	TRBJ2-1	CASSRPTGAFEGYGDEQFF	TGTGCCAGCAGTCGACCTACTGGGGCTTTCGAGGGCTATGGCGATGAGCAGTTCTTC
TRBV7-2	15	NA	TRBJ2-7	CASSLDPGSHGEQYF	TGTGCCAGCAGCTTAGATCCAGGATCCCACGGCGAGCAGTACTTC
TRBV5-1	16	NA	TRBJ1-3	CASSLGGASSGNTIYF	TGCGCCAGCAGCTTGGGGGGAGCGAGCTCTGGAAACACCATATATTTT